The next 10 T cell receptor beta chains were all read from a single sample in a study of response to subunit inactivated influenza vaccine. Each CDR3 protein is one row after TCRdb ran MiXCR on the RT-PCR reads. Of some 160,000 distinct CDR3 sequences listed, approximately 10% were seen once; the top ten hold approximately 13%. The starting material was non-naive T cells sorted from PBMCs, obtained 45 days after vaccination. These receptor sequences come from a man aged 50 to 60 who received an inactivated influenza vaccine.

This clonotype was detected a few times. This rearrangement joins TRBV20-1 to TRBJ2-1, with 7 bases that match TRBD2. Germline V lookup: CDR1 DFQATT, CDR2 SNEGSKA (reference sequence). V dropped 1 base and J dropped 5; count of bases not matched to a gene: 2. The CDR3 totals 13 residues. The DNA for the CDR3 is TGCAGTGCTAGAGGCGGGAGCAACAATGAGCAGTTCTTC. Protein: CSARGGSNNEQFF.

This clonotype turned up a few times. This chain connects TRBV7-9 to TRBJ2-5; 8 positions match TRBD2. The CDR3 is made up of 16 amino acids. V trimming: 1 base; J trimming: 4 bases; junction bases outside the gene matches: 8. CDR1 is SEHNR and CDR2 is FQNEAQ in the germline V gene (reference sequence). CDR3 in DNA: TGTGCCAGCAGCTTAGTGGTCGGGACTAGTGGAGAGACCCAGTACTTC. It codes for CASSLVVGTSGETQYF.

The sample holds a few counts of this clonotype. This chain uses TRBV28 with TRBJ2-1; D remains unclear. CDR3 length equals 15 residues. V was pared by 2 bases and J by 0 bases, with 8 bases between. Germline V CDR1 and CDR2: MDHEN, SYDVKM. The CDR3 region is CASSLVPSSYNEQFF. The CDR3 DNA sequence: TGTGCCAGCAGTTTAGTTCCAAGCTCCTACAATGAGCAGTTCTTC.

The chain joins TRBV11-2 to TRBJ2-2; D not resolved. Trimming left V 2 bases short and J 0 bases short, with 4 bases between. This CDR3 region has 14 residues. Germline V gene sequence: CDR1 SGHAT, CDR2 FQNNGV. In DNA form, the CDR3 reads TGTGCCAGCAGCTTACGAGCGAACACCGGGGAGCTGTTTTTT. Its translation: CASSLRANTGELFF.

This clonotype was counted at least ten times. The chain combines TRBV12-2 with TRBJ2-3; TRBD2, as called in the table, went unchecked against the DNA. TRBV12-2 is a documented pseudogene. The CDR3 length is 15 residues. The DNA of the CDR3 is TGTGCAAGTCGCAGAAAAGCGGGGAACACAGATACGCAGTATTTT. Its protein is CASRRKAGNTDTQYF.

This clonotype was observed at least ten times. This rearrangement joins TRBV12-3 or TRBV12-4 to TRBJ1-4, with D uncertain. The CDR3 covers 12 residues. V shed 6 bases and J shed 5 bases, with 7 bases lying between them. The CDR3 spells CASSFLNEKLFF. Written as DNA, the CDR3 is TGTGCCAGCAGCTTCCTGAATGAAAAACTGTTTTTT.

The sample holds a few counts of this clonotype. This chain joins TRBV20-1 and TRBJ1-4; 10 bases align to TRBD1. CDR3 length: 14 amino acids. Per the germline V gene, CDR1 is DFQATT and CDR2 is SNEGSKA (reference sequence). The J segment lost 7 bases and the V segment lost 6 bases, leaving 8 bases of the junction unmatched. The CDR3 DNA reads TGCAGTGCGTCTTCCGGGACAGGGGCTGAAAAACTGTTTTTT. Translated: CSASSGTGAEKLFF.

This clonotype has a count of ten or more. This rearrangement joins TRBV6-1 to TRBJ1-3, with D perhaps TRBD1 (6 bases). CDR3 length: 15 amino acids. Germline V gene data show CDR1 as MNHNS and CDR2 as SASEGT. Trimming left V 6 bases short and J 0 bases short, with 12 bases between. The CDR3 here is CASSHRDTSGNTIYF. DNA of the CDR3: TGTGCCAGCAGCCACCGGGACACCTCTGGAAACACCATATATTTT.

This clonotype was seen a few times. CDR3 nucleotide sequence: TGCGCCAGCAGCCAAGACTGGGACAGGGATCAATACGGGGAGCTGTTTTTT. Residues: CASSQDWDRDQYGELFF. This sequence joins TRBV4-3 and TRBJ2-2; 9 nucleotides agree with TRBD1. The CDR3 covers 17 residues. Germline values: CDR1 LGHNA, CDR2 YSLEER. V was pared by 0 bases and J by 7 bases, with 9 bases of the junction left unmatched.

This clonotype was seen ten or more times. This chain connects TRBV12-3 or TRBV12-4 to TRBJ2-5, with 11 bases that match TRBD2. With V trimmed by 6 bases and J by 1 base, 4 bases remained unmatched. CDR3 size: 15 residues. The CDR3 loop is CASRPGTSGQETQYF. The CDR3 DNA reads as TGTGCCAGCAGGCCGGGGACTAGCGGCCAAGAGACCCAGTACTTC.